This record concerns one T cell receptor beta chain sequence. The antigen remains undetermined. TCRdb's table, derived via immunoSEQ multiplex PCR, lists solely in-frame clones and lacks some. The sample shows approximately 58,000 clones, roughly 85% of them seen only once. The data derive from a study of OX40 agonist ivuxolimab in advanced cancers. In germline, CDR1 is SGHRS, CDR2 YFSETQ. The ends were cut back, 4 bases at V and 7 bases at J, with 18 bases in the middle. The CDR3 loop spans 14 amino acids. General study results and limits: Also present in some nonresponders was a low level of normalized T-cell clonal expansion.

V usage is TRBV5-1 and J usage is TRBJ2-7, with a possible D match to TRBD2 (7 bases). This specimen consisted of CD4+ or CD8+ T cells sorted from blood, obtained in a trial of the OX40 agonist ivuxolimab. The TCR comes from an adult with an advanced solid tumor such as melanoma, head and neck, liver or kidney cancer. CDR3 loop: CASSLEGGLEEQYF. In DNA form, the CDR3 reads TGCGCCAGCAGCCTTGAGGGGGGGCTTGAGGAGCAGTACTTC.